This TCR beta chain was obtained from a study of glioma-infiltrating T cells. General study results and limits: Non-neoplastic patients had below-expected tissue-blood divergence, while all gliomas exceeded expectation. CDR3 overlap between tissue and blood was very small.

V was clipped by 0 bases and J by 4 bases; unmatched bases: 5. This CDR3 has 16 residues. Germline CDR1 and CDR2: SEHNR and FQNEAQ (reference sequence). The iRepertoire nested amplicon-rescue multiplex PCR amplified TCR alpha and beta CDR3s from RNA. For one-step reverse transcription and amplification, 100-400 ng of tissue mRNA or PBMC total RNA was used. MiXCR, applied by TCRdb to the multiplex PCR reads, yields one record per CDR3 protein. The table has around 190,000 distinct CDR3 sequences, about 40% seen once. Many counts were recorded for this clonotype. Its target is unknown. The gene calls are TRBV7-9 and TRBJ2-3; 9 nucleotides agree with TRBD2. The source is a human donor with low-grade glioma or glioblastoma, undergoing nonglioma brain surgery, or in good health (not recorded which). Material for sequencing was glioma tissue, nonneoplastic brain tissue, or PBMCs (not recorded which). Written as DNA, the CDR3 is TGTGCCAGCAGCTTAGCGTCTAGCGGGAAGTCAGATACGCAGTATTTT. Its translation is CASSLASSGKSDTQYF. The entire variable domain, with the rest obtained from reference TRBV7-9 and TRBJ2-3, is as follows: DTGVSQNPRHKITKRGQNVTFRCDPISEHNRLYWYRQTLGQGPEFLTYFQNEAQLEKSRLLSDRFSAERPKGSFSTLEIQRTEQGDSAMYLCASSLASSGKSDTQYFGPGTRLTVL.